One and the same sample provided the 27 T cell receptor beta chains below, sequenced in a study of blood T cell repertoires in COVID-19. Clones were read by immunoSEQ multiplex PCR, and TCRdb kept only the in-frame ones, dropping some. The sample shows some 150,000 clones, roughly 87% of them seen only once. Sequencing was done on a sample of PBMCs or T cells enriched from blood (not recorded which). Receptor source: a human donor with acute COVID-19. The donor label of this sample is uncertain.

The chain employs TRBV11-2 and TRBJ1-1; no clear D gene. The V end lost 0 bases, the J end lost 4 bases, and 9 bases lay between the germline ends. CDR3 size: 14 residues. The germline V gene encodes CDR1 SGHAT and CDR2 FQNNGV. This CDR3 reads CASSLEGSITEAFF. CDR3 sequence (DNA): TGTGCCAGCAGCTTAGAGGGCTCGATCACTGAAGCTTTCTTT.

This clone has only a few counts. The chain has TRBV5-6 and TRBJ2-7; 7 bases line up with TRBD1. V shed 0 bases and J 9 bases; nucleotides not matched to a gene: 9. The length of the CDR3 is 14 residues. Germline CDR1 is SGHDT and CDR2 is YYEEEE. CDR3 DNA: TGTGCCAGCAGCTTGGTGGGACAGCTCCTCCGGCAGTACTTC. This codes for CASSLVGQLLRQYF.

This chain connects TRBV19 to TRBJ2-1; TRBD2 is a possible D gene (5 bases). This CDR3 spans 15 amino acids. Trimming removed 5 bases from V and 4 bases from J, with 15 bases in between. The germline V gene encodes CDR1 LNHDA and CDR2 SQIVND (reference sequence). CDR3 in DNA: TGTGCCAGTAGTGAAGGGAGTGTAAATTACAATGAGCAGTTCTTC. Translating gives CASSEGSVNYNEQFF. Filled out from reference TRBV19 and TRBJ2-1, the complete variable domain reads DGGITQSPKYLFRKEGQNVTLSCEQNLNHDAMYWYRQDPGQGLRLIYYSQIVNDFQKGDIAEGYSVSREKKESFPLTVTSAQKNPTAFYLCASSEGSVNYNEQFFGPGTRLTVL.

A few counts support this clone. The CDR3 loop is CASSFSGETQYF. The DNA of the CDR3 is TGTGCCAGCAGCTTTAGCGGCGAGACCCAGTACTTC. This chain joins TRBV5-6 and TRBJ2-5; a weak D match, TRBD2 (6 bases). CDR1 and CDR2 from the germline V gene are SGHDT and YYEEEE. This CDR3 spans 12 amino acids. V lost 2 bases and J 5 bases, leaving 7 bases between the germline ends.

The chain uses TRBV12-5 and TRBJ1-5; D unclear. CDR3 size: 16 residues. V lost 0 bases to trimming and J lost 7 bases, with 16 bases between them. Looked up from germline, CDR1 is LGHNT and CDR2 is FRNRAP. CDR3 residues: CASGLVLLVGEQPQHF. CDR3 coding DNA: TGTGCTAGTGGTTTGGTACTCCTAGTCGGCGAACAGCCCCAGCATTTT.

This rearrangement joins TRBV14 to TRBJ1-1, with D unresolved. Trimming stripped 4 bases from V and 6 bases from J, with 18 bases between. Germline CDR1 SGHDN, CDR2 FVKESK. There are 15 residues in the CDR3. CDR3 residues: CASSPQWGGLSEAFF. The CDR3 region has the DNA TGTGCCAGCAGCCCACAATGGGGAGGACTCTCTGAAGCTTTCTTT.

This chain links TRBV7-2 with TRBJ2-1; 8 bases are a match to TRBD2. V lost 6 bases and J lost 7; bases outside the gene matches: 11. CDR3 length: 15 residues. Germline V gene lookup returns CDR1 SGHTA and CDR2 FQGNSA. The CDR3 is CASRSIPGGQNEQFF. In DNA form, the CDR3 reads TGTGCCAGCAGGTCTATCCCGGGGGGGCAAAATGAGCAGTTCTTC.

This chain links TRBV4-1 with TRBJ2-1; 8 nucleotides agree with TRBD2. Germline V gene data show CDR1 as MGHRA and CDR2 as YSYEKL. The CDR3 extends over 17 amino acids. After removal of 1 base from V and 6 bases from J, the junction contained 11 bases not matched to a gene. Written as DNA, the CDR3 is TGCGCCAGCAGCCAAGCCGTACCCGGGGGGGCCGTCAATGAGCAGTTCTTC. It yields the protein CASSQAVPGGAVNEQFF.

This chain connects TRBV3-1 (or the pseudogene TRBV3-2) to TRBJ1-5, with TRBD1 as a possible D gene (5 bases). Germline-derived CDR1 and CDR2 are LGHDT and YNNKEL (reference sequence). This CDR3 has 12 amino acids. The ends were cut back, 3 bases at V and 11 bases at J, with 11 bases in the middle. The CDR3 here is CASSHWGQSQHF. The CDR3 nucleotides are TGTGCCAGCAGCCATTGGGGCCAGTCCCAGCATTTT.

V usage is TRBV7-9 and J usage is TRBJ1-5, with TRBD1 matching over 10 bases. Losses at the gene ends were 1 base for V and 6 bases for J; bases not matched to a gene: 3. Per the germline V gene, CDR1 is SEHNR and CDR2 is FQNEAQ (reference sequence). The CDR3 is 15 amino acids. The DNA of the CDR3 is TGTGCCAGCAGCTTAGGCGGGACAGGGGCTCAGCCCCAGCATTTT. Its protein product is CASSLGGTGAQPQHF. The whole variable domain, filled in from reference TRBV7-9 and TRBJ1-5, reads DTGVSQNPRHKITKRGQNVTFRCDPISEHNRLYWYRQTLGQGPEFLTYFQNEAQLEKSRLLSDRFSAERPKGSFSTLEIQRTEQGDSAMYLCASSLGGTGAQPQHFGDGTRLSIL.

This chain links TRBV6-5 with TRBJ2-7; 7 bases align to TRBD1. Germline CDR1 and CDR2: MNHEY and SVGAGI. V was pared by 5 bases and J by 3 bases, with 7 bases of the junction left unmatched. CDR3 length equals 14 residues. The CDR3 reads CASSMRTGLYEQYF. The CDR3 coding sequence is TGTGCCAGCAGTATGAGGACAGGTCTCTACGAGCAGTACTTC.

The chain combines TRBV11-3 with TRBJ1-1, with D possibly TRBD1 on 5 matching bases. The germline V and J ends were trimmed by 6 bases and 4 bases, with 15 bases remaining between them. Germline V CDR1 and CDR2: SGHNT, YENEEA. The CDR3 length is 14 residues. CDR3 in amino acids: CASSFGQGSTEAFF. Here the CDR3 DNA reads TGTGCCAGCAGTTTCGGGCAGGGTAGCACTGAAGCTTTCTTT. Full variable domain (remainder filled in from reference TRBV11-3 and TRBJ1-1): EAGVVQSPRYKIIEKKQPVAFWCNPISGHNTLYWYLQNLGQGPELLIRYENEEAVDDSQLPKDRFSAERLKGVDSTLKIQPAELGDSAVYLCASSFGQGSTEAFFGQGTRLTVV.

The chain is built from TRBV4-1 and TRBJ2-2, with D unclear. CDR1 is MGHRA, CDR2 YSYEKL, per germline. V was shortened by 1 base and J by 8 bases, with 14 bases between the two germline ends. This CDR3 has 15 amino acids. The CDR3: CASSQALGLEGELFF. CDR3 coding DNA: TGCGCCAGCAGCCAAGCCCTAGGCTTGGAAGGGGAGCTGTTTTTT.

The rearrangement links TRBV18 to TRBJ2-3; 8 bases map to TRBD1. Germline CDR1 and CDR2: KGHSH and LQKENI. There are 17 residues in the CDR3. V dropped 3 bases and J dropped 4; count of bases not matched to a gene: 12. The CDR3 region has the DNA TGTGCCAGCTCACCTCGACAGGGGACGGTCATCGCAGATACGCAGTATTTT. This sequence encodes CASSPRQGTVIADTQYF.

The chain joins TRBV19 to TRBJ2-3; the match to TRBD2 covers 10 bases. V lost 3 bases and J lost 4; bases outside the gene matches: 7. Germline loops: CDR1 LNHDA, CDR2 SQIVND (reference sequence). CDR3 length: 16 amino acids. The CDR3 region has the DNA TGTGCCAGTAGTATCCCAACTAGCGGGGTTGCAGATACGCAGTATTTT. It specifies CASSIPTSGVADTQYF.

The chain joins TRBV29-1 to TRBJ2-3; 10 nucleotides match TRBD2. The junction had 7 bases not matched to a gene; V was cut back by 3 bases and J by 4 bases. Germline CDR1 and CDR2: SQVTM and ANQGSEA. The CDR3 has 15 residues. The CDR3 here is CSVDRERGGADTQYF. The DNA of the CDR3 is TGCAGCGTTGACCGGGAGCGGGGGGGGGCAGATACGCAGTATTTT.

The rearrangement joins TRBV7-9 to TRBJ2-5; 8 bases are shared with TRBD1. This CDR3 is 16 amino acids long. V gave up 5 bases and J gave up 5 bases; unmatched junction bases: 13. The germline V gene has CDR1 SEHNR and CDR2 FQNEAQ (reference sequence). The chain's CDR3 is CASSGGQVGLWETQYF. CDR3 DNA: TGTGCCAGCAGCGGGGGACAGGTGGGGCTGTGGGAGACCCAGTACTTC.

Note on this clone: In the same sample, other DNA sequences code for this CDR3. This chain connects TRBV5-4 to TRBJ2-2; 10 nucleotides match TRBD2. The V gene end was trimmed by 0 bases and the J gene end by 3 bases; junction bases not matched to a gene: 2. The germline gives CDR1 SGHNT, CDR2 YYREEE (reference sequence). This CDR3 is 16 amino acids long. DNA of the CDR3: TGTGCCAGCAGCTTGGGGCTAGCGGGGGACACCGGGGAGCTGTTTTTT. The encoded protein is CASSLGLAGDTGELFF.

The J gene is TRBJ2-4, the V gene TRBV11-3; D is perhaps TRBD1 (6 bases). Germline assignment: CDR1 SGHNT and CDR2 YENEEA. CDR3 length equals 15 residues. Deletions cut 5 bases from V and 0 bases from J, with 11 bases between. CDR3 protein: CASSGQQLAKNIQYF. CDR3 in DNA: TGTGCCAGCAGCGGACAGCAGTTAGCCAAAAACATTCAGTACTTC.

The CDR3 protein is CASSETEYSNQPQHF. CDR3 coding DNA: TGTGCCAGCAGTGAAACAGAATATAGCAATCAGCCCCAGCATTTT. The chain has TRBV6-1 and TRBJ1-5; D gene unclear. The CDR3 is made up of 15 amino acids. V lost 2 bases and J 0 bases, leaving 8 bases between the germline ends. Germline loops: CDR1 MNHNS, CDR2 SASEGT.

The chain combines TRBV7-2 with TRBJ2-7; weak D call: TRBD2 (5 bases). Germline lookup yields CDR1 SGHTA and CDR2 FQGNSA. CDR3 length equals 13 residues. Trimming left V 1 base short and J 5 bases short, with 9 bases between. CDR3 region: CASSLGRGNEQYF. CDR3 DNA sequence: TGTGCCAGCAGCTTAGGACGGGGTAACGAGCAGTACTTC.

This clone was counted a few times. The chain links TRBV30 to TRBJ1-3, with a tentative D call TRBD1 (6 bases). Germline V lookup: CDR1 GTSNPN, CDR2 SVGIG (reference sequence). V was trimmed by 2 bases and J by 4 bases, leaving 21 bases between them. The CDR3 runs to 17 residues. CDR3 bases: TGTGCCTGGAGTCCACCATACCCCCCAGGGGCCGGAAACACCATATATTTT. Protein: CAWSPPYPPGAGNTIYF.

CDR3 protein: CASSLVASPDYGYTF. The DNA of the CDR3 is TGTGCCAGCAGCTTAGTAGCATCCCCCGACTATGGCTACACCTTC. The genes are TRBV7-9 and TRBJ1-2; the D is unclear. V lost 1 base, J lost 3 bases, and 12 bases lay in between. The V gene's germline CDR1 is SEHNR and CDR2 FQNEAQ (reference sequence). The length of the CDR3 is 15 residues.

The chain couples TRBV19 to TRBJ2-5; 8 positions match TRBD1. V lost 1 base, J lost 4 bases, and 2 bases stayed unmatched. This CDR3 has 14 residues. Germline V gene data show CDR1 as LNHDA and CDR2 as SQIVND (reference sequence). CDR3 sequence: CASSIGTGRETQYF. The CDR3 DNA reads TGTGCCAGTAGTATAGGGACAGGGAGAGAGACCCAGTACTTC.

The rearrangement links TRBV3-1 (or the pseudogene TRBV3-2) to TRBJ2-5, with D hard to call. The V and J ends lost 0 bases and 5 bases respectively, with 7 bases between them. The CDR3 contains 13 residues. CDR1 and CDR2 (germline): LGHDT, YNNKEL (reference sequence). CDR3 sequence reads: CASSQDESETQYF. CDR3 in DNA: TGTGCCAGCAGCCAAGATGAGTCGGAGACCCAGTACTTC.

The chain uses TRBV11-3 and TRBJ2-2; D gene uncertain. Trimming left V 4 bases short and J 3 bases short, with 6 bases between. This CDR3 spans 13 amino acids. Germline CDR1 reads SGHNT; CDR2 reads YENEEA. CDR3 in DNA: TGTGCCAGCAGCTCACGGGACACCGGGGAGCTGTTTTTT. Translated, it gives CASSSRDTGELFF.

The chain couples TRBV30 to TRBJ1-5, with D uncertain. Trimming removed 2 bases from V and 5 bases from J, with 10 bases in between. Germline CDR1 reads GTSNPN; CDR2 reads SVGIG (reference sequence). This CDR3 has 13 residues. CDR3 DNA: TGTGCCTGGAGTCTAGGTTTACATCAGCCCCAGCATTTT. It codes for CAWSLGLHQPQHF.